The next 10 T cell receptor beta chains were all read from a single sample in a study of CD8 T cells in ankylosing spondylitis. Via MiXCR, TCRdb re-called the 5' RACE reads, giving one row per CDR3 protein. The sample has 350,000 to 400,000 distinct CDR3 sequences; about 20% are singletons. Sequenced: blood, either unsorted or a sorted T cell fraction (not recorded which). All receptors derive from a male donor with ankylosing spondylitis or in good health (not recorded which).

This clonotype was found a few times. V gene TRBV30 combines with J gene TRBJ2-1; D call uncertain. The CDR3 consists of 11 residues. The V gene lost 1 base and the J gene lost 8 bases, with 6 bases spanning the gap. Germline lookup yields CDR1 GTSNPN and CDR2 SVGIG (reference sequence). The CDR3 spells CAWSEIDEQFF. The CDR3 DNA follows: TGTGCCTGGAGTGAAATCGATGAGCAGTTCTTC.

The rearrangement uses TRBV2 and TRBJ2-7, with 12 positions matching TRBD1. Germline values: CDR1 SNHLY, CDR2 FYNNEI. CDR3 length: 14 residues. Unmatched junction bases numbered 3, after V lost 4 bases and J lost 5 bases. Here the CDR3 reads CASSGDRGQDEQYF. CDR3 bases: TGTGCCAGCAGTGGGGACAGGGGGCAGGACGAGCAGTACTTC.

This clonotype was seen only a few times. J is TRBJ1-1 and V is TRBV28; 7 bases are shared with TRBD1. The CDR3 runs 14 residues. Trimming took 5 bases from V and 7 from J; bases not matched to a gene: 10. Per germline, CDR1 MDHEN and CDR2 SYDVKM. CDR3: CASSASPGTVEAFF. CDR3 DNA: TGTGCCAGCAGTGCCTCGCCCGGGACAGTTGAAGCTTTCTTT.

The chain is built from TRBV15 and TRBJ2-2, with TRBD1 as a possible D gene (6 bases). The germline CDR1 and CDR2 sequences are LNHNV and YYDKDF (reference sequence). This CDR3 spans 14 amino acids. Trimming pared 4 bases from V and 1 base from J, leaving 7 bases between. CDR3 sequence reads: CATSTTGNTGELFF. CDR3 nucleotide sequence: TGTGCCACCAGCACGACAGGGAACACCGGGGAGCTGTTTTTT.

The sample holds a few counts of this clonotype. This chain joins TRBV4-1 and TRBJ1-1, with a tentative D call TRBD1 (5 bases). Germline loops: CDR1 MGHRA, CDR2 YSYEKL. The CDR3 has 15 residues. Trimming removed 5 bases at V and 2 bases at J, with 15 bases between. The CDR3 nucleotides read TGCGCCAGCAGCACCCCGGCAGGGTATAACACTGAAGCTTTCTTT. As protein: CASSTPAGYNTEAFF.

This sequence joins TRBV29-1 and TRBJ2-1, with D unclear. The V gene lost 7 bases and the J gene lost 9 bases, with 13 bases spanning the gap. This CDR3 comprises 11 residues. CDR1 SQVTM and CDR2 ANQGSEA come from the germline V gene. In nucleotides, the CDR3 is TGCAGCGCCCTAAGGTTGGGTGAGCAGTTCTTC. Translated, it gives CSALRLGEQFF.

This clonotype was seen ten or more times. For the CDR3, the DNA is TGTGCCAGCAGTTACTCGTCTGAGACAGGGGTTTGGAAAGCTTTCTTT. This encodes CASSYSSETGVWKAFF. The V gene is TRBV6-5, the J gene TRBJ1-1, with TRBD1 identical over 8 bases. This CDR3 is 16 amino acids long. From germline, CDR1 is MNHEY and CDR2 SVGAGI. Trimming removed 0 bases from V and 9 bases from J; junction bases left unmatched: 12.

This clonotype was observed a handful of times. The rearrangement uses TRBV3-1 and TRBJ2-7; a possible D gene is TRBD2 (5 bases). Germline V gene sequence: CDR1 LGHDT, CDR2 YNNKEL (reference sequence). CDR3 size: 13 residues. V was pared by 0 bases and J by 3 bases, with 6 bases between. CDR3 in DNA: TGTGCCAGCAGCCAAGATGGACTCTACGAGCAGTACTTC. Translated, it gives CASSQDGLYEQYF.

The V and J genes are TRBV20-1 and TRBJ2-7, with D perhaps TRBD1 (6 bases). V dropped 1 base and J dropped 1 base, with 17 bases sitting between them. The CDR3 runs to 16 residues. Germline CDR1 reads DFQATT; CDR2 reads SNEGSKA (reference sequence). The chain's CDR3 is CSARGTALVFSYEQYF. As DNA, the CDR3 is TGCAGTGCTAGAGGGACAGCCCTCGTTTTTTCCTACGAGCAGTACTTC.

This clonotype has a handful of counts. The chain employs TRBV5-4 and TRBJ2-1; maybe TRBD2 (7 bases). The CDR3 length is 15 residues. CDR1 SGHNT and CDR2 YYREEE come from the germline V gene (reference sequence). Trimming cost V 2 bases and J 7 bases, with 16 bases left between them. CDR3 residues: CASSFRGGGLNEQFF. The CDR3 region has the DNA TGTGCCAGCAGCTTTCGGGGAGGGGGACTGAATGAGCAGTTCTTC.